Below, 12 T cell receptor beta chains from the same sample are listed, as sequenced in a study of cytomegalovirus exposure and HLA in healthy donors. PCR involved 60 Vbeta and 13 Jbeta primers. Profiling relied on immunoSEQ multiplex PCR, and the TCRdb table lists in-frame clones only, not all of them. The table shows approximately 200,000 clones, with 82% occurring only once. Material: PBMCs. The receptors originated from a woman between 50 and 59 years old in good health and CMV-seropositive.

The genes are TRBV6-1 and TRBJ2-5, with 12 bases that match TRBD2. The CDR3 is made up of 15 amino acids. Germline V lookup: CDR1 MNHNS, CDR2 SASEGT. Trimming removed 5 bases from V and 6 bases from J; junction bases left unmatched: 7. The CDR3 is CASSPSGRAGKTQYF. For the CDR3, the DNA is TGTGCCAGCAGTCCTAGCGGGAGGGCCGGGAAGACCCAGTACTTC.

The rearrangement uses TRBV6-4 and TRBJ2-3; the D gene is possibly TRBD2 (6 bases). Germline CDR1 is MRHNA and CDR2 is SNTAGT. Trimming pared 2 bases from V and 10 bases from J, leaving 16 bases between. The CDR3 is 14 amino acids. The CDR3 sequence is CASSDTLASSSQYF. The CDR3 region has the DNA TGTGCCAGCAGTGACACACTAGCTTCTTCCTCGCAGTATTTT.

V is TRBV5-1 and J is TRBJ2-5; TRBD1 matches at 7 bases. The germline V gene encodes CDR1 SGHRS and CDR2 YFSETQ. CDR3 length: 14 amino acids. With 7 bases clipped from V and 3 bases from J, the junction kept 9 bases outside the gene matches. The CDR3, as DNA: TGCGCCAGCTTTTTGGGACAGTCTGAAGAGACCCAGTACTTC. It is translated as CASFLGQSEETQYF.

This chain connects TRBV4-3 to TRBJ1-1; D call uncertain. The V end lost 0 bases, the J end lost 3 bases, and 11 bases lay between the germline ends. CDR1 is LGHNA, CDR2 YSLEER, per germline. The CDR3 has 15 residues. In DNA form, the CDR3 reads TGCGCCAGCAGCCAAGACGTGGTTCAGGACACTGAAGCTTTCTTT. Amino acid sequence: CASSQDVVQDTEAFF.

This chain uses TRBV7-3 with TRBJ2-5; possible D gene TRBD2, 5 bases. The V end was cut by 5 bases, the J end by 5 bases, with 12 bases between. This CDR3 is built from 13 residues. Per the germline V gene, CDR1 is SGHTA and CDR2 is FQGTGA. In DNA form, the CDR3 reads TGTGCCAGCAGCACTACCGGCGGGGAGACCCAGTACTTC. It is translated as CASSTTGGETQYF.

This chain uses TRBV2 with TRBJ2-4; 7 bases align to TRBD2. The junction had 9 bases not matched to a gene; V was cut back by 0 bases and J by 1 base. Germline V gene sequence: CDR1 SNHLY, CDR2 FYNNEI. The CDR3 totals 18 residues. The CDR3 spells CASSEALPGEGAKNIQYF. As DNA, the CDR3 is TGTGCCAGCAGTGAAGCGCTTCCGGGGGAGGGGGCCAAAAACATTCAGTACTTC.

This clone was counted only a few times. DNA of the CDR3: TGTGCCAGCAGCTTAGATCAGAATTCCAGTCAGTACTTC. It encodes CASSLDQNSSQYF. The genes are TRBV7-2 and TRBJ2-4; D is ambiguous. There are 13 residues in the CDR3. From germline, CDR1 is SGHTA and CDR2 FQGNSA. Trimming pared 1 base from V and 12 bases from J, leaving 13 bases between.

The genes are TRBV30 and TRBJ2-5; TRBD2 matches 10 bases. CDR3 length equals 15 residues. The germline gives CDR1 GTSNPN, CDR2 SVGIG (reference sequence). The ends lost 0 bases at V and 0 bases at J; junction bases unmatched: 1. CDR3: CAWSVLAGNQETQYF. The CDR3 DNA is TGTGCCTGGAGTGTACTAGCGGGGAACCAAGAGACCCAGTACTTC.

On this clone itself: A junction boundary mismatches the germline segment, possibly from a read error. CDR3 sequence reads: CSSSSTDTQYF. In nucleotides, the CDR3 is TGTTCCAGCAGCTCAACAGATACGCAGTATTTT. V usage is TRBV7-9 and J usage is TRBJ2-3; D is undetermined. This CDR3 is 11 amino acids long. CDR1 is SEHNR and CDR2 is FQNEAQ in the germline V gene (reference sequence).

This rearrangement joins TRBV15 to TRBJ2-7, with D perhaps matching TRBD2 (5 bases). CDR3 size: 15 residues. The germline gives CDR1 LNHNV, CDR2 YYDKDF (reference sequence). V was shortened by 1 base and J by 0 bases, with 10 bases between the two germline ends. CDR3 sequence (DNA): TGTGCCACCAGCAGAGCGGAGGATTACTCCTACGAGCAGTACTTC. Translated, it gives CATSRAEDYSYEQYF.

A few counts support this clone. The rearrangement links TRBV5-8 to TRBJ2-7, with 8 positions matching TRBD1. Germline assignment: CDR1 SGHTS and CDR2 YDEGEE. The V segment lost 0 bases and the J segment 9 bases; nucleotides outside the gene matches: 8. This CDR3 has 14 residues. The CDR3 sequence: CASSLAGQGVRQYF. CDR3 bases: TGTGCCAGCAGCTTGGCCGGACAGGGAGTACGGCAGTACTTC.

The chain is built from TRBV7-9 and TRBJ2-7, with 7 bases matching TRBD1. The junction had 9 bases not matched to a gene; V was cut back by 4 bases and J by 0 bases. The CDR3 runs 16 residues. In germline, CDR1 is SEHNR, CDR2 FQNEAQ (reference sequence). CDR3 nucleotides: TGTGCCAGCAGCTATAGGCCGGGACAGAGCTCCTACGAGCAGTACTTC. Protein product: CASSYRPGQSSYEQYF.